The T cell receptor (beta chain) under discussion was sequenced for a study of long-term antiretroviral therapy in people with HIV. CDR1 and CDR2 (germline): GTSNPN, SVGIG (reference sequence). Trimming shortened V by 8 bases and J by 2 bases, and 19 bases separated the two germline ends. The CDR3 runs 14 residues. Version v3.0 of the immunoSEQ assay was performed at survey level. Method: immunoSEQ multiplex PCR; TCRdb's copy keeps in-frame clones and lacks some. This sample has more than 30,000 clones, with about four fifths found just once. Study findings and constraints: ART adherence, viral resistance and therapy changes were not recorded. Repertoires with HIV possessed tighter CDR3 length spans than those of controls.

HIV-positive participants were all treated in the United States. A remark on this clone: Its cognate antigen is unknown.

This TCR came from a man between 18 and 29 years old with HIV. The sequences come from unsorted PBMCs, collected 0.4 years before starting antiretroviral therapy. V and J are TRBV30 and TRBJ2-7; TRBD2 is a possible D gene (6 bases). Here the CDR3 reads CAREKNGGTYEQYF. Here the CDR3 DNA reads TGTGCCCGGGAAAAAAACGGGGGTACCTACGAGCAGTACTTC.